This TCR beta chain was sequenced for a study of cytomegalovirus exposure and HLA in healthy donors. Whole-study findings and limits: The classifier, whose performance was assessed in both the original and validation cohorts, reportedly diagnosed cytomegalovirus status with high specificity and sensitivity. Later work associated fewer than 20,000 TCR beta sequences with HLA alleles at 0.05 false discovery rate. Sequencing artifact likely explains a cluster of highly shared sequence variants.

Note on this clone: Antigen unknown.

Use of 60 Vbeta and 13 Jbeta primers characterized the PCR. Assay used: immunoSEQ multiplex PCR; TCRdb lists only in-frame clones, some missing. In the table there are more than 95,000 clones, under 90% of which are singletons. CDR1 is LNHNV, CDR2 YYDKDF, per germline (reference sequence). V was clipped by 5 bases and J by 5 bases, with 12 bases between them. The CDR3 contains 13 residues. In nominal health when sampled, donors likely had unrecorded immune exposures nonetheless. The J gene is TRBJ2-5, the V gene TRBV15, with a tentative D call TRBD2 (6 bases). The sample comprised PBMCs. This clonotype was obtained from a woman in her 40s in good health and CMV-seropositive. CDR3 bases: TGTGCCACCAGCCCGTGGGGGGAGGAGACCCAGTACTTC. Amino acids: CATSPWGEETQYF.